Shown below are 20 T cell receptor beta chains from a single sample sequenced in a study of blood T cell repertoires in COVID-19. Method: immunoSEQ multiplex PCR; TCRdb's copy keeps in-frame clones and lacks some. The profile shows hundreds of thousands of clones, around 86% of them singletons. The sequencing sample was made of peripheral blood. These receptors all stem from a woman between 45 and 65 years old with COVID-19, enrolled during active disease.

This clone appeared a single time. The chain couples TRBV27 to TRBJ2-7; 12 bases match TRBD1. CDR1 is MNHEY and CDR2 is SMNVEV in the germline V gene (reference sequence). The length of the CDR3 is 15 residues. The V and J ends lost 1 base and 5 bases, in that order; junction bases with no gene match: 3. CDR3 in DNA: TGTGCCAGCAGTTTATGGGGGACAGGGGGCGACGAGCAGTACTTC. Protein sequence: CASSLWGTGGDEQYF.

In nucleotides, the CDR3 is TGCGCCAGCAGCACCGGGACAGGGTTCTTGGGGGAGCTGTTTTTT. It is translated as CASSTGTGFLGELFF. The chain combines TRBV5-1 with TRBJ2-2; 9 bases are a match to TRBD1. Germline assignment: CDR1 SGHRS and CDR2 YFSETQ. This CDR3 has 15 amino acids. V shed 4 bases, J shed 8 bases, and the junction held 9 bases outside the gene matches.

The rearrangement uses TRBV18 and TRBJ1-4; 8 nucleotides align to TRBD1. This CDR3 region has 15 residues. CDR1 and CDR2 from the germline V gene are KGHSH and LQKENI. V dropped 3 bases and J dropped 6; count of bases not matched to a gene: 6. The CDR3 DNA follows: TGTGCCAGCTCACCTCCGGACAGGGAGGATGAAAAACTGTTTTTT. This codes for CASSPPDREDEKLFF. The variable domain in full, with the rest retrieved from reference TRBV18 and TRBJ1-4, is NAGVMQNPRHLVRRRGQEARLRCSPMKGHSHVYWYRQLPEEGLKFMVYLQKENIIDESGMPKERFSAEFPKEGPSILRIQQVVRGDSAAYFCASSPPDREDEKLFFGSGTQLSVL.

V and J are TRBV6-1 and TRBJ1-3; no definite D call. The CDR3 has 13 amino acids. V was clipped by 1 base and J by 4 bases, with 5 bases between them. Germline lookup yields CDR1 MNHNS and CDR2 SASEGT. The CDR3 sequence is CASSEVPGNTIYF. The DNA for the CDR3 is TGTGCCAGCAGTGAAGTTCCAGGAAACACCATATATTTT.

This rearrangement joins TRBV30 to TRBJ1-2; TRBD1 might be the D (6 bases). Germline V gives CDR1 GTSNPN, CDR2 SVGIG (reference sequence). Trimming removed 3 bases at V and 2 bases at J, with 16 bases between. The CDR3 totals 15 residues. As DNA, the CDR3 is TGTGCCTGGAGAAAAAAGGACAGTTTAAACTATGGCTACACCTTC. It translates to CAWRKKDSLNYGYTF.

This clone was seen at least ten times. The chain carries TRBV4-2 and TRBJ2-7; tentative D call: TRBD2 (6 bases). CDR1 and CDR2 (germline): LGHNA, YNFKEQ. V was trimmed by 3 bases and J by 0 bases, leaving 12 bases between them. The CDR3 runs 15 residues. CDR3 nucleotide sequence: TGTGCCAGCAGCCATAGTAGCGGAATCTCCTACGAGCAGTACTTC. This encodes CASSHSSGISYEQYF.

V is TRBV6-2 or TRBV6-3 and J is TRBJ2-1, with D possibly being TRBD2 (5 bases). Germline V lookup: CDR1 MNHEY, CDR2 SVGEGT. CDR3 length: 15 amino acids. Trimming removed 2 bases at V and 5 bases at J, with 13 bases between. The CDR3 DNA follows: TGTGCCAGCAGTTACCCGACTACGTTCAACAATGAGCAGTTCTTC. Amino acid sequence: CASSYPTTFNNEQFF.

This chain connects TRBV25-1 to TRBJ2-2; 11 bases are a match to TRBD1. There are 17 residues in the CDR3. Germline V lookup: CDR1 MGHDK, CDR2 SYGVNS. V lost 4 bases to trimming and J lost 6 bases; unmatched junction nucleotides: 10. CDR3 nucleotide sequence: TGTGCCAGCAGTGGTACGCTGGGGACAGGGGGATCCGGGGAGCTGTTTTTT. It is translated as CASSGTLGTGGSGELFF.

The chain recombines TRBV18 with TRBJ2-1, with 7 bases lining up with TRBD2. Germline V gene lookup returns CDR1 KGHSH and CDR2 LQKENI. CDR3 length: 14 residues. The junction had 6 bases not matched to a gene; V was cut back by 1 base and J by 9 bases. CDR3 sequence reads: CASSPRAGEVEQFF. The DNA for the CDR3 is TGTGCCAGCTCACCACGCGCGGGAGAAGTTGAGCAGTTCTTC. Based on the CDR3 plus reference TRBV18 and TRBJ2-1, the full variable domain is NAGVMQNPRHLVRRRGQEARLRCSPMKGHSHVYWYRQLPEEGLKFMVYLQKENIIDESGMPKERFSAEFPKEGPSILRIQQVVRGDSAAYFCASSPRAGEVEQFFGPGTRLTVL.

The chain recombines TRBV15 with TRBJ2-2; 7 nucleotides match TRBD1. The CDR3 runs 17 residues. Losses at the gene ends were 0 bases for V and 4 bases for J; bases not matched to a gene: 8. Germline lookup yields CDR1 LNHNV and CDR2 YYDKDF (reference sequence). This CDR3 is CATSRDKGAGGTGELFF. For the CDR3, the DNA is TGTGCCACCAGCAGAGATAAGGGCGCAGGGGGCACCGGGGAGCTGTTTTTT. The full variable domain, completed using reference TRBV15 and TRBJ2-2, is DAMVIQNPRYQVTQFGKPVTLSCSQTLNHNVMYWYQQKSSQAPKLLFHYYDKDFNNEADTPDNFQSRRPNTSFCFLDIRSPGLGDTAMYLCATSRDKGAGGTGELFFGEGSRLTVL.

V gene TRBV5-8 combines with J gene TRBJ1-3, with D possibly TRBD1 on 5 matching bases. CDR1 SGHTS and CDR2 YDEGEE come from the germline V gene. The CDR3 runs 11 residues. V was trimmed by 4 bases and J by 15 bases, leaving 14 bases between them. This CDR3 is CASSPRARGYF. DNA for the CDR3: TGTGCCAGCAGCCCCCGGGCTAGGGGATATTTT.

The chain joins TRBV29-1 to TRBJ2-7; 8 nucleotides agree with TRBD1. V gave up 8 bases and J gave up 1 base; unmatched junction bases: 4. CDR1 and CDR2 (germline): SQVTM, ANQGSEA. The CDR3 covers 12 residues. The CDR3 DNA is TGCAGCATCGGACAGGGTTCCTACGAGCAGTACTTC. Translating gives CSIGQGSYEQYF.

This clone showed up many times. Within the sample, other DNA sequences also encode this same CDR3. The V and J genes are TRBV13 and TRBJ1-2; D unclear. V was trimmed by 5 bases and J by 5 bases, leaving 21 bases between them. This CDR3 has 16 residues. Per germline, CDR1 PRHDT and CDR2 FYEKMQ (reference sequence). As DNA, the CDR3 is TGTGCCAGCAGCCCCCGTAGTATGAGGGCCCAGTATGGCTACACCTTC. Translation gives CASSPRSMRAQYGYTF.

The chain uses TRBV6-2 or TRBV6-3 and TRBJ2-5; 14 bases map to TRBD2. Germline trimming cut 5 bases from V and 3 bases from J; bases unmatched to any gene: 8. The CDR3 contains 17 residues. Germline V gene data show CDR1 as MNHEY and CDR2 as SVGEGT. CDR3 coding DNA: TGTGCCAGCAGTGGATCGGGACTAGCGGGAGTAGAAGAGACCCAGTACTTC. It encodes CASSGSGLAGVEETQYF.

For this clone: The sample holds other DNA sequences that translate to the same CDR3. The J gene is TRBJ2-3, the V gene TRBV19; 11 nucleotides match TRBD2. This CDR3 is 15 amino acids long. V gave up 5 bases and J gave up 0 bases; unmatched junction bases: 1. Germline V gives CDR1 LNHDA, CDR2 SQIVND (reference sequence). CDR3 nucleotides: TGTGCCAGTAGTGGGACTAGCGGTAGCACAGATACGCAGTATTTT. Translating it yields CASSGTSGSTDTQYF.

The CDR3 loop is CASSSRLAGAYNEQFF. DNA for the CDR3: TGTGCCAGCAGTTCCCGACTAGCGGGAGCTTACAATGAGCAGTTCTTC. This rearrangement joins TRBV6-5 to TRBJ2-1; 12 bases are a match to TRBD2. This CDR3 is built from 16 residues. Germline V CDR1 and CDR2: MNHEY, SVGAGI. V lost 4 bases to trimming and J lost 4 bases; unmatched junction nucleotides: 5.

This chain connects TRBV27 to TRBJ1-1; a possible D gene is TRBD1 (6 bases). The germline V gene has CDR1 MNHEY and CDR2 SMNVEV (reference sequence). The CDR3 runs to 15 residues. V was pared by 8 bases and J by 0 bases, with 16 bases between. CDR3 protein: CASQGQGFMNTEAFF. The CDR3 DNA follows: TGTGCCAGCCAGGGGCAGGGCTTCATGAACACTGAAGCTTTCTTT.

CDR3 region: CASSIAAGGNTEAFF. The CDR3 DNA is TGTGCCAGTAGTATAGCCGCAGGGGGGAACACTGAAGCTTTCTTT. This chain links TRBV19 with TRBJ1-1; the match to TRBD1 covers 7 bases. V gave up 1 base and J gave up 1 base; unmatched junction bases: 3. Germline loops: CDR1 LNHDA, CDR2 SQIVND (reference sequence). The CDR3 totals 15 residues.

The rearrangement links TRBV18 to TRBJ2-5, with 13 positions matching TRBD2. Germline CDR1 and CDR2: KGHSH and LQKENI. V shed 1 base and J 1 base; nucleotides not matched to a gene: 3. The CDR3 is made up of 17 amino acids. This chain's CDR3 is CASSPRLAGGPQETQYF. The CDR3 nucleotides are TGTGCCAGCTCACCACGACTAGCGGGAGGCCCCCAAGAGACCCAGTACTTC.

The chain uses TRBV2 and TRBJ1-3; D is uncertain. The CDR3 contains 15 residues. The germline V and J ends were trimmed by 5 bases and 4 bases, with 15 bases remaining between them. Looked up from germline, CDR1 is SNHLY and CDR2 is FYNNEI. Here the CDR3 reads CASSTPEADGNTIYF. As DNA, the CDR3 is TGTGCCAGCAGTACACCGGAGGCAGACGGAAACACCATATATTTT.